This TCR beta chain was obtained from a study of shared clonotypes between healthy human individuals. Per the study methods: Owing to the provision of junction-only sequences devoid of quality scores by immunoSEQ, filtering differed. Libraries were prepared by immunoSEQ multiplex PCR; TCRdb keeps only in-frame clonotypes and omits some of them. V and J calls and clone size are copied from that table; D and trimming were computed from the DNA. The sample lists some 2,100,000 clones; 85% to 95% were seen once. Naive CD8 cells, CD45RO-negative and positively selected for CCR7, excluded terminally differentiated effector memory CD45RA+ cells. Each donor was a Caucasian adult residing in Nashville, Tennessee. This CDR3 contains 14 residues. Germline assignment: CDR1 SEHNR and CDR2 FQNEAQ (reference sequence). Trimming took off 5 bases at V and 0 bases at J, with 10 bases between the two ends.

J is TRBJ1-1 and V is TRBV7-9; D may be TRBD1 (6 bases). The sequencing sample was made of naive CD8+ T cells from PBMCs. The TCR originated in a man aged 18 to 29 in good health. Some clones in this sample may be carry-over from other donors' samples. The CDR3 DNA reads as TGTGCCAGCAGCAGGACAGCCTTGAACACTGAAGCTTTCTTT. It is translated as CASSRTALNTEAFF.